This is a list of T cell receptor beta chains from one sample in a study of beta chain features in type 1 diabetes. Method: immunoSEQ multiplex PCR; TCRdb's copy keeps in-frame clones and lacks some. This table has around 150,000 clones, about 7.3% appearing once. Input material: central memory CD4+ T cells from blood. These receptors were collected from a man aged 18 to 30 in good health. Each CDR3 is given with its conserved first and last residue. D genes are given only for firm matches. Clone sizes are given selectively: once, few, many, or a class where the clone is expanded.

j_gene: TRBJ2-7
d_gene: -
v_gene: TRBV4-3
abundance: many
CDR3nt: TGCGCCAGCAGCCAAGACAGAGGGACACCAACCTACGAGCAGTACTTC
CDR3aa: CASSQDRGTPTYEQYF

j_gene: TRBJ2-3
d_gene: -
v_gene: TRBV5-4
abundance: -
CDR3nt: TGTGCCAGCAGCCCCGGGACTTCCAGGGCCCTCACAGATACGCAGTATTTT
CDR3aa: CASSPGTSRALTDTQYF

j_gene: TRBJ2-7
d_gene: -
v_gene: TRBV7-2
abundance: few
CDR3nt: TGTGCCAGCAGCTTGACACCTAGCTCCCAGTACGAGCAGTACTTC
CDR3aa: CASSLTPSSQYEQYF

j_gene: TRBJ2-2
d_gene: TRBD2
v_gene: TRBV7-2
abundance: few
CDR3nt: TGTGCCAGCAGCGATGGACTAGCTGGCACCGGGGAGCTGTTTTTT
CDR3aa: CASSDGLAGTGELFF

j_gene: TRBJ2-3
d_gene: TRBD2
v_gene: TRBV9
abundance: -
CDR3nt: TGTGCCAGCAGCACACAAAGCGGGGGGAGCACAGATACGCAGTATTTT
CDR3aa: CASSTQSGGSTDTQYF

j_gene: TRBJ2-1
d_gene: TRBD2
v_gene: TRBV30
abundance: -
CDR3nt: TGTGCCTGGATATCCGGGACTAATTACAATGAGCAGTTCTTC
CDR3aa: CAWISGTNYNEQFF

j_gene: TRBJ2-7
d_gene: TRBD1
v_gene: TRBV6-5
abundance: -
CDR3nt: TGTGCCCGCAGCCGGGGACAGACCTACGAGCAGTACTTC
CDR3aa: CARSRGQTYEQYF

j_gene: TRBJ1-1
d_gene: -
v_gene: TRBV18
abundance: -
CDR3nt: TGTGCCAGCTCACCGACGGACAGACAGAACACTGAAGCTTTCTTT
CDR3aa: CASSPTDRQNTEAFF

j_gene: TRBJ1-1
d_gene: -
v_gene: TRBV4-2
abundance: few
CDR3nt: TGTGCCAGCAGCCAAGAGTCAGTGCGGGCTGAAGCTTTCTTT
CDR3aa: CASSQESVRAEAFF

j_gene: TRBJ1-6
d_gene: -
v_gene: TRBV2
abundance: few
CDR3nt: TGTGCCTTCTCCGGCCGGGGTTCCTATAATTCACCCCTCCACTTT
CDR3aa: CAFSGRGSYNSPLHF

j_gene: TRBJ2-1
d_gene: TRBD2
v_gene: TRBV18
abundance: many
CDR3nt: TGTGCCAGCTCACGGCGCAGCGGGGTGGATGAGCAGTTCTTC
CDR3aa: CASSRRSGVDEQFF

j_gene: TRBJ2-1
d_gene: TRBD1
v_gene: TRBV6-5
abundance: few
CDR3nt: TGTGCCAGCAGCCGCGGGACAGGGATCGGTGAGCAGTTCTTC
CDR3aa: CASSRGTGIGEQFF

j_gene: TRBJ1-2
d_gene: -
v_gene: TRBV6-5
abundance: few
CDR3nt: TGTGCCAGCAAGGTAGACAGCGTTAACTATGGCTACACCTTC
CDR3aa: CASKVDSVNYGYTF

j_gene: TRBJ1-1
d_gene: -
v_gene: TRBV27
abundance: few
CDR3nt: TGTGCCAGCAGCCCTGGGGGGACTAACACTGAAGCTTTCTTT
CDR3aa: CASSPGGTNTEAFF

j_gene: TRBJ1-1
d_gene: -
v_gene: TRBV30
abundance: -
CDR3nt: TGTGCCTGGAGTTCTCCCTCAGGAAACACTGAAGCTTTCTTT
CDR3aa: CAWSSPSGNTEAFF

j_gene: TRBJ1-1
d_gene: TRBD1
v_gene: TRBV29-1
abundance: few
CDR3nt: TGCAGCGTTGAAAGGACAGGCCTGAACACTGAAGCTTTCTTT
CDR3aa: CSVERTGLNTEAFF

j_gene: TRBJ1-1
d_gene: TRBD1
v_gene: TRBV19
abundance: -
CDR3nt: TGTGCCAGTAACAAGGACAGGGATGAAGCTTTCTTT
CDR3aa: CASNKDRDEAFF

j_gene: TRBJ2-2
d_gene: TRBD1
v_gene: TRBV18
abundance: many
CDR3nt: TGTGCCAGCTCACCGGGACAGGCCACCGGGGAGCTGTTTTTT
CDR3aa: CASSPGQATGELFF

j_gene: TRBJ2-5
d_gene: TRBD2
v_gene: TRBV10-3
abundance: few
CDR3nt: TGTGCCATCAGTCGGACTAGCGGGGTCAGAGAGACCCAGTACTTC
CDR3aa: CAISRTSGVRETQYF

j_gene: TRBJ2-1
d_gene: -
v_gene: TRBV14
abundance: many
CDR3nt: TGTGCCAGCAGCCCTCCCGGGACATTATCCTACAATGAGCAGTTCTTC
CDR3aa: CASSPPGTLSYNEQFF

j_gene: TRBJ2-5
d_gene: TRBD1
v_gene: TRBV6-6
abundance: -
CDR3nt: TGTGCCAGCAGTTCTCAGGGGGACGGGACCCAGTACTTC
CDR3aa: CASSSQGDGTQYF

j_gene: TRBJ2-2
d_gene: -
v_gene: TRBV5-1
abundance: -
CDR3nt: TGCGCCAGCAGCTTGCAGGGATACACCGGGGAGCTGTTTTTT
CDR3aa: CASSLQGYTGELFF

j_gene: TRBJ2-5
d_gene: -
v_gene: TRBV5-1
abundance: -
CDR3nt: TGCGCCAGCAGCATGGGACAGAACCCCGGGGGGGAGACCCAGTACTTC
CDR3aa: CASSMGQNPGGETQYF

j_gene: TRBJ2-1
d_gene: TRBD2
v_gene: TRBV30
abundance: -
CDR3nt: TGTGCCTGGCGATGGGGGGGAAGTAATGAGCAGTTCTTC
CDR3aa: CAWRWGGSNEQFF

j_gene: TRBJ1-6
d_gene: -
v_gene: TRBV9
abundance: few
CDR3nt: TGTGCCAGCAGCGTAGGGTCAGGGGTATCACCCCTCCACTTT
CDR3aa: CASSVGSGVSPLHF

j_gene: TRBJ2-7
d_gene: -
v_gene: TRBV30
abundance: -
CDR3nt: TGTGCCTGGACCCCGAGCTCCTACGAGCAGTACTTC
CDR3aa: CAWTPSSYEQYF

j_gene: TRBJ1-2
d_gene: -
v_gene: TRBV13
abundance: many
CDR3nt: TGTGCCAGCAGCTTACCTGGAGGAGCTAGGATCTTC
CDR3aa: CASSLPGGARIF

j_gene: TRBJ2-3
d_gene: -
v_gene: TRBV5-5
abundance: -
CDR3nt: TGTGCCAGCAGCTTCCTGACAGGCACAGATACGCAGTATTTT
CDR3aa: CASSFLTGTDTQYF

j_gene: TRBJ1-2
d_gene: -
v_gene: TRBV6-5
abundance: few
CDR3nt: TGTGCCAGCAGCAACCTGGAGGGTGACTATGGCTACACCTTC
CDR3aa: CASSNLEGDYGYTF

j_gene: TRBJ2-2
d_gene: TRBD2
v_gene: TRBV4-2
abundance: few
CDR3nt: TGTGCCAGCACCGTTCTGGAGGGAGGGCCTGCCGGGGAGCTGTTTTTT
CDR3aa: CASTVLEGGPAGELFF

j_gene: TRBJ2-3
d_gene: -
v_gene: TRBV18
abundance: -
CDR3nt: TGTGCCAGCTCCCACGGGCGGGGAGCAGGCACAGATACGCAGTATTTT
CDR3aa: CASSHGRGAGTDTQYF